This T cell receptor (beta chain) was recorded in a study of PD-1 blockade in classical Hodgkin lymphoma. Whole-study context: Patients were given intravenous nivolumab, 3 mg/kg, every 2 weeks. Study-level findings and limits: Newly diagnosed patients were said to have less baseline TCR diversity than healthy donors did. The origin of the repertoire differences remains undefined, with disease activity or prior therapy as possible causes. Patients who responded completely had about the same baseline diversity as newly diagnosed patients.

Sequenced by immunoSEQ multiplex PCR; TCRdb stores in-frame clones only, minus some. The sample consists of fewer than 90,000 clones, 90% to 95% of them appearing once. Germline V gene lookup returns CDR1 SGHAT and CDR2 FQNNGV. The germline V and J ends were trimmed by 3 bases and 0 bases, with 8 bases remaining between them. The CDR3 sequence is 15 residues long. Every single patient, without exception, relapsed after autologous stem cell transplantation, and brentuximab vedotin exposure varied. This clone was observed a few times. Its target is unknown. The V and J genes are TRBV11-2 and TRBJ1-4; D unresolved. The sample consisted of peripheral blood mononuclear cells (PBMCs), taken at baseline. The sequence was collected from a human donor with classical Hodgkin lymphoma. CDR3 protein: CASSFNTPTNEKLFF. Written as DNA, the CDR3 is TGTGCCAGCAGCTTTAATACACCAACTAATGAAAAACTGTTTTTT.